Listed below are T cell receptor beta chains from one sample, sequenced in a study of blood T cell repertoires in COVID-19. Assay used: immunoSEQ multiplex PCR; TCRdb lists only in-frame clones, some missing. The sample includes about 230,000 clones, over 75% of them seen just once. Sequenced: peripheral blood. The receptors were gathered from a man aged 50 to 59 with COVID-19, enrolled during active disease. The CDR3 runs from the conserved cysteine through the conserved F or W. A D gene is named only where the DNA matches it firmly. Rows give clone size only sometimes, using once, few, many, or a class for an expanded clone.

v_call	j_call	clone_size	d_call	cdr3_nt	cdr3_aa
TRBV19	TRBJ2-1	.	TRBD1	TGTGCCAGCGGTCGGCGGACAGGTTCCGATGAGCAGTTCTTC	CASGRRTGSDEQFF
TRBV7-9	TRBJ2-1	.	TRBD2	TGTGCCAGCAGCTTAGTAGGGACTAGTAACAATGAGCAGTTCTTC	CASSLVGTSNNEQFF
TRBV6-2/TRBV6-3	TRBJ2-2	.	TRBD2	TGTGCCAGCAGTTACTCCCTTCTCGCGGGAGGATCGAACACCGGGGAGCTGTTTTTT	CASSYSLLAGGSNTGELFF
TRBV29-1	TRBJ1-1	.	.	TGCAGCGTTGTCCGGGGTTGGAACACTGAAGCTTTCTTT	CSVVRGWNTEAFF
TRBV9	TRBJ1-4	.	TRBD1	TGTGCCAGCAGCACCGGACAGGGTGTCTCCGAAAAACTGTTTTTT	CASSTGQGVSEKLFF
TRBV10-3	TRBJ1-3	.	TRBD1	TGTGCCATCACCGACAGGGAGTTTCCTGGAAACACCATATATTTT	CAITDREFPGNTIYF
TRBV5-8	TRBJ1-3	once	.	TGTGCCAGCAGCACCACTGACAGGTTTGGAAACACCATATATTTT	CASSTTDRFGNTIYF
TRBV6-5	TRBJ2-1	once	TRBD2	TGTGCCAGCAGCAACAGACTAGCGGGAGGGCTATGGCTGTTCTTC	CASSNRLAGGLWLFF
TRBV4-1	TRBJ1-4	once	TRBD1	TGCGCCAGCAGCCAAGGCGGGACAGGCCTAGTTGCAACTAATGAAAAACTGTTTTTT	CASSQGGTGLVATNEKLFF
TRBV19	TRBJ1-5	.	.	TGTGCCAGTAGTAAAGGTGGAGGGAGTCAGCCCCAGCATTTT	CASSKGGGSQPQHF
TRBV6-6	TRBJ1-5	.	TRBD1	TGTGCCAGCAGTCAAGGACAGGGCAGCAATCAGCCCCAGCATTTT	CASSQGQGSNQPQHF
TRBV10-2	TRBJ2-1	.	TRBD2	TGCGCCAGCACTCCTAGCGGGGGGGCCAGGAATGAGCAGTTCTTC	CASTPSGGARNEQFF
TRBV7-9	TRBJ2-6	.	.	TGTGCCAGCCTTGTGACTTCTGGGGCCAACGTCCTGACTTTC	CASLVTSGANVLTF
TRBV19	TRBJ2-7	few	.	TGTGCCAGTAGTATAGGACACCGCTCCTACGAGCAGTACTTC	CASSIGHRSYEQYF
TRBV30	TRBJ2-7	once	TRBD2	TGTGCCTGGAGCGGAGCGGGAGGGTACGAGCAGTACTTC	CAWSGAGGYEQYF
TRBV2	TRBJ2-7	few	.	TGTGCCAGCAGAGACTCAGGGTGGTCCTACGAGCAGTACTTC	CASRDSGWSYEQYF
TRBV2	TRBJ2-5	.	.	TGTGCCAGCAAAACTACAACACAAGAGACCCAGTACTTC	CASKTTTQETQYF
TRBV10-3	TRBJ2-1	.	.	TGTGCCATCAGTCGAGACGGGAGCTCCTACAATGAGCAGTTCTTC	CAISRDGSSYNEQFF
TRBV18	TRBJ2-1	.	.	TGTGCCAGCTCACCAAGGGAGTATGAGCAGTTCTTC	CASSPREYEQFF
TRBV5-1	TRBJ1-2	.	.	TGCGCCAGCAGCACTAGCGGGGCCCCGATAGGCTCTAACTATGGCTACACCTTC	CASSTSGAPIGSNYGYTF
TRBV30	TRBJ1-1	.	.	TGTGCCTGGATCCTACCCGGGGGGTTGGCTTTCTTT	CAWILPGGLAFF
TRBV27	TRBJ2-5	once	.	TGTGCCAGCAGTTTCAAAACTAGGCAAGAGACCCAGTACTTC	CASSFKTRQETQYF
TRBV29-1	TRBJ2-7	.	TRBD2	TGCAGCGTACCCGGGGGTAGCGGGAGCTACGAGCAGTACTTC	CSVPGGSGSYEQYF
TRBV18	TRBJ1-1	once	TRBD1	TGTGCCAGCTCACCAAACAGGGGAGAGGACACTGAAGCTTTCTTT	CASSPNRGEDTEAFF
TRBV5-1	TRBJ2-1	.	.	TGCGCCAGCAGCTTGGTGATGGCCGGGACATTGTACAATGAGCAGTTCTTC	CASSLVMAGTLYNEQFF
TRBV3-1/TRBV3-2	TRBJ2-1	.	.	TGTGCCAGCAGCCCGACTACGGGATGGGTGGGTCTGTTCTTC	CASSPTTGWVGLFF
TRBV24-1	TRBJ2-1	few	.	TGTGCCACCAGTGACCCCTCCGGGAGCGCCAATGAGCAGTTCTTC	CATSDPSGSANEQFF
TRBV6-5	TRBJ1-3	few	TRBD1	TGTGCCAGCAGTTACTCACAGGGGCCCTCTGGAAACACCATATATTTT	CASSYSQGPSGNTIYF
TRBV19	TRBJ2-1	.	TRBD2	TGTGCCAGTAGTAGGACTAGCGGGGGTGTTAAGAATGAGCAGTTCTTC	CASSRTSGGVKNEQFF
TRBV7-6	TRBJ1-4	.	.	TGTGCCAGCAGCCAGGGTTACGGGGGTGAAAAACTGTTTTTT	CASSQGYGGEKLFF
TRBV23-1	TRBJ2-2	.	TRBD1	TGCGCCAGCAGCCCCCGCCGGACAGGGGAGAACACCGGGGAGCTGTTTTTT	CASSPRRTGENTGELFF
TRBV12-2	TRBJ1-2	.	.	TGTGCAAGTCGCCACAGGGAAACGGTCTATGGCTACACCTTC	CASRHRETVYGYTF
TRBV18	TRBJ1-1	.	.	TGTGCCAGCTTCTCGGTGGACACTGAAGCTTTCTTT	CASFSVDTEAFF
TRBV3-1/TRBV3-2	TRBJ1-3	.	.	TGTGCCAGCAGCCAAGTGGGGAGGGTGAAATCTGGAAACACCATATATTTT	CASSQVGRVKSGNTIYF
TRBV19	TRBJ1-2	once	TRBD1	TGTGCCAGTAGGCCGGGACAGGTGAGCTATGGCTACACCTTC	CASRPGQVSYGYTF
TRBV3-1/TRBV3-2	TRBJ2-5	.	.	TGTGCCAGCAGCCCACTCCCTGGCGGCGGAGAGACCCAGTACTTC	CASSPLPGGGETQYF
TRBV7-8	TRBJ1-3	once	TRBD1	TGTGCCAGCAGTCGGGACAGGGGGCTAAACACCATATATTTT	CASSRDRGLNTIYF
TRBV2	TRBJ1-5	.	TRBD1	TGTGCCAGCAGTGTGACAGGGGGCCGCAATCAGCCCCAGCATTTT	CASSVTGGRNQPQHF
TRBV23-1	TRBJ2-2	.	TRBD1	TGCGCCAGCAGTCAATCTAAGGACAGGGACACCGGGGAGCTGTTTTTT	CASSQSKDRDTGELFF
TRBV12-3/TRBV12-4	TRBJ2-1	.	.	TGTGCCAGCCAGTGGAGCGATCACAATGAGCAGTTCTTC	CASQWSDHNEQFF